This T cell receptor (beta chain) was identified in a study of beta chain features in type 1 diabetes. Reverse transcription of all isolated RNA meant that expressed TCRB transcripts were sequenced. The table came from immunoSEQ multiplex PCR; TCRdb's copy has only in-frame clones and leaves some out. The data hold roughly 150,000 clones, with approximately 12% observed a single time. The CDR3 is 14 amino acids. The trim removed 5 bases at V and 9 bases at J, leaving 10 bases unmatched. Germline lookup yields CDR1 SGHTA and CDR2 FQGNSA. The rearrangement uses TRBV7-2 and TRBJ1-1; 9 bases align to TRBD1. Sequenced sample: central memory CD4+ T cells from blood. The clonotype comes from a man aged 18 to 30 in good health. In nucleotides, the CDR3 is TGTGCCAGCAGCCCCCCCGGGACAGGGTACAAAGCTTTCTTT. Translated: CASSPPGTGYKAFF.